This T cell receptor beta chain comes out of a study of molecular identifiers for immune sequencing clone quantification. Turning to the study itself: In replicates, RNA from roughly 20,000 or 100,000 naive CD8 cells was split five ways, four sequenced.

Isolation of naive CD8 T cells was achieved by sorting on a CD8+CD4-CCR7+CD45RA+ phenotype. V shed 5 bases and J shed 5 bases, with 12 bases lying between them. The CDR3 runs to 13 residues. The germline CDR1 and CDR2 sequences are MNHEY and SVGEGT. Making the bulk TCR libraries relied on previously described methods and listed TCR primers. TCRdb fed the PCR reads into MiXCR, producing one record per CDR3 protein. In the table there are about 640,000 distinct CDR3 sequences, about 20% of which are singletons. This clonotype was observed many times. Sequenced input: naive CD8+ T cells from blood, with Jurkat cell RNA spiked in. Subset denoted: FACS-sorted CD8+CD4-CCR7+CD45RA+ naive T cells. V is TRBV6-2 or TRBV6-3 and J is TRBJ1-1; D call uncertain. This receptor was identified in a human donor in good health. Some libraries in this study had Jurkat cell RNA spiked in. The CDR3 bases are TGTGCCAGCAGTCCCCAGGAGAGGACTGAAGCTTTCTTT. Protein product: CASSPQERTEAFF.